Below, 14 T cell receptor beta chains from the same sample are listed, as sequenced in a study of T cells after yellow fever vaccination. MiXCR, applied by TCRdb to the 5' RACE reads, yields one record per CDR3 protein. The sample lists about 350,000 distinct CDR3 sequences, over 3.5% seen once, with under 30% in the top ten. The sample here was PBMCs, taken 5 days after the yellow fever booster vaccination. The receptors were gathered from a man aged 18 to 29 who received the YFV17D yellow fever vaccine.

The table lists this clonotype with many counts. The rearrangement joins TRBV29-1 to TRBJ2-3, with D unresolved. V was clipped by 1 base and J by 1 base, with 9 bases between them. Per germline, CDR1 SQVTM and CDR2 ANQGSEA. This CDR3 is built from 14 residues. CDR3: CSVEAPSGTDTQYF. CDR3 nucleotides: TGCAGCGTTGAAGCCCCGTCGGGCACAGATACGCAGTATTTT.

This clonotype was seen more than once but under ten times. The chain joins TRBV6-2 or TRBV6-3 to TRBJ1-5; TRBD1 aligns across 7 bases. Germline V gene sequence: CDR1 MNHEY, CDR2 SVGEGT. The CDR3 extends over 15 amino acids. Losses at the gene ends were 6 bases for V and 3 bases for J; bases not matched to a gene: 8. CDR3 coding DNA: TGTGCCAGCAGACCACGGACAGGTTACAATCAGCCCCAGCATTTT. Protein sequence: CASRPRTGYNQPQHF.

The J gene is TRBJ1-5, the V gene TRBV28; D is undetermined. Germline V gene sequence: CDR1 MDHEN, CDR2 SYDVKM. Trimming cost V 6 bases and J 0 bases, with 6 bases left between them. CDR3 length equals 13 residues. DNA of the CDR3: TGTGCCAGCAGGGCACCTAGCAATCAGCCCCAGCATTTT. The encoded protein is CASRAPSNQPQHF.

The CDR3: CSARDQTIYEQYF. CDR3 DNA sequence: TGCAGTGCTAGAGATCAGACCATCTACGAGCAGTACTTC. The gene calls are TRBV20-1 and TRBJ2-7; D ambiguous. V lost 0 bases, J lost 3 bases, and 9 bases lay in between. Per germline, CDR1 DFQATT and CDR2 SNEGSKA (reference sequence). The CDR3 has 13 residues.

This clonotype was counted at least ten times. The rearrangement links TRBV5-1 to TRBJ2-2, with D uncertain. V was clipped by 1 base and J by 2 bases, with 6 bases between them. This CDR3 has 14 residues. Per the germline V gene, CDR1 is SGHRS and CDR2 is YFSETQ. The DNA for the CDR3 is TGCGCCAGCAGCTTGCTGACTAACACCGGGGAGCTGTTTTTT. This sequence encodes CASSLLTNTGELFF.

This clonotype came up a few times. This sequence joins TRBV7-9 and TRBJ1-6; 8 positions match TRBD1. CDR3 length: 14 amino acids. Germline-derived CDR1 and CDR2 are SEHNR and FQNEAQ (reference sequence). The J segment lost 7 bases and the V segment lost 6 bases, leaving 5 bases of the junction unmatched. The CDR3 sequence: CASSTTGGNSPLHF. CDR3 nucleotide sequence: TGTGCCAGCAGTACTACAGGGGGGAATTCACCCCTCCACTTT. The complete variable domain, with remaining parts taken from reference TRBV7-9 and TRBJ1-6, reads DTGVSQNPRHKITKRGQNVTFRCDPISEHNRLYWYRQTLGQGPEFLTYFQNEAQLEKSRLLSDRFSAERPKGSFSTLEIQRTEQGDSAMYLCASSTTGGNSPLHFGNGTRLTVT.

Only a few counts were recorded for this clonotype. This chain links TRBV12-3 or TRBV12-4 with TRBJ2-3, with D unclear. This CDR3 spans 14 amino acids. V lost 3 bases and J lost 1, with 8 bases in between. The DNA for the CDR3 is TGTGCCAGCAGTTTGCATATTCGCACAGATACGCAGTATTTT. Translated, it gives CASSLHIRTDTQYF.

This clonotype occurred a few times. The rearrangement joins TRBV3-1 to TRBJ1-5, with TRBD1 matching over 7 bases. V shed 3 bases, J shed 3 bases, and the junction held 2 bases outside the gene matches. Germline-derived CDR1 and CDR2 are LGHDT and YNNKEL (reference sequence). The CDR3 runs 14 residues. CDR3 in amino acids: CASSHGTVNQPQHF. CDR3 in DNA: TGTGCCAGCAGCCATGGGACAGTCAATCAGCCCCAGCATTTT.

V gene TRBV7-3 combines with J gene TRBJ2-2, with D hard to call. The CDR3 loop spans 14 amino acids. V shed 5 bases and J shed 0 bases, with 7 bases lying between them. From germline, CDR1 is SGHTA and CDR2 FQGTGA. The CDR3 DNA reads TGTGCCAGCAGCCCGGCTTCGAACACCGGGGAGCTGTTTTTT. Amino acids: CASSPASNTGELFF. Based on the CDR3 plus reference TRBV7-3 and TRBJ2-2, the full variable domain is GAGVSQTPSNKVTEKGKYVELRCDPISGHTALYWYRQSLGQGPEFLIYFQGTGAADDSGLPNDRFFAVRPEGSVSTLKIQRTERGDSAVYLCASSPASNTGELFFGEGSRLTVL.

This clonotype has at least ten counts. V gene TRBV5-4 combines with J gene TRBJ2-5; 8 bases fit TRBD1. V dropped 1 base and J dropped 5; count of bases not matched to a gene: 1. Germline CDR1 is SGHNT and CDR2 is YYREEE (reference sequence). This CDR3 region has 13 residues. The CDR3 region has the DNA TGTGCCAGCAGCTTGAGGACAGGGGAGACCCAGTACTTC. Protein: CASSLRTGETQYF.

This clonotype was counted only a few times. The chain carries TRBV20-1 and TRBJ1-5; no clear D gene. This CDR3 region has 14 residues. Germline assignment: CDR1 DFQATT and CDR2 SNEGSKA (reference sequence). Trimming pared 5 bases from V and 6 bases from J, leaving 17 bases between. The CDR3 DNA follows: TGCAGTGCTGGACCTCCGGCTGGAAGTCAGCCCCAGCATTTT. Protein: CSAGPPAGSQPQHF.

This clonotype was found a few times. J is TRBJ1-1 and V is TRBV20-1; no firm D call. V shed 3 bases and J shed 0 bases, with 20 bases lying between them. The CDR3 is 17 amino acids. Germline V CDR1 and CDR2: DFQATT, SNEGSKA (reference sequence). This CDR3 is CSASSFHGKALNTEAFF. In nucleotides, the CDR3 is TGCAGTGCTAGCTCCTTCCACGGGAAGGCCCTGAACACTGAAGCTTTCTTT.

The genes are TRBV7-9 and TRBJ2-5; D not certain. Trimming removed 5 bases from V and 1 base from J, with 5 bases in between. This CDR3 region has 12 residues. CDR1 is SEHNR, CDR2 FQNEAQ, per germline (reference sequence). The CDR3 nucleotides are TGTGCCAGCAGCGCGGTCCAAGAGACCCAGTACTTC. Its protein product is CASSAVQETQYF.

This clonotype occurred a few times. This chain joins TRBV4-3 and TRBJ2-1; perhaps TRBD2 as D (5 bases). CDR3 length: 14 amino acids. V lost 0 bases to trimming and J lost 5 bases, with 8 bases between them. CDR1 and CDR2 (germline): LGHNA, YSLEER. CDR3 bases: TGCGCCAGCAGCCAAGATTCGGGGAACAATGAGCAGTTCTTC. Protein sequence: CASSQDSGNNEQFF.